This entry features one TCR beta chain sequence. Antigen: not known. The data originate from a study of blood T cells in healthy people across ages. Notes on the study in general: Higher diversity, along with more naive CD4+ cells, distinguished long-lived donors from aged donors.

A sample-barcoded 5' primer and a J-beta primer mix were used in a second PCR of about 7 to 12 cycles. TCRdb called the 5' RACE reads again in MiXCR, with one record for every CDR3 protein. The sample includes some 320,000 distinct CDR3 sequences, about 25% seen only once; the top ten take about 30%. No fewer than 6.5 million PBMCs went into each sample. This CDR3 is 14 amino acids long. Germline V gene data show CDR1 as MGHRA and CDR2 as YSYEKL. Sequencing used blood. The clonotype was recovered from a woman in her sixties or seventies in good health. V and J are TRBV4-1 and TRBJ2-1; no clear D gene. The J call may be in error: the DNA end matches TRBJ2-5 better. The CDR3 loop is CASSQEDKRETQYF. CDR3 nucleotide sequence: TGCGCCAGCAGCCAAGAAGATAAACGGGAGACCCAGTACTTC.